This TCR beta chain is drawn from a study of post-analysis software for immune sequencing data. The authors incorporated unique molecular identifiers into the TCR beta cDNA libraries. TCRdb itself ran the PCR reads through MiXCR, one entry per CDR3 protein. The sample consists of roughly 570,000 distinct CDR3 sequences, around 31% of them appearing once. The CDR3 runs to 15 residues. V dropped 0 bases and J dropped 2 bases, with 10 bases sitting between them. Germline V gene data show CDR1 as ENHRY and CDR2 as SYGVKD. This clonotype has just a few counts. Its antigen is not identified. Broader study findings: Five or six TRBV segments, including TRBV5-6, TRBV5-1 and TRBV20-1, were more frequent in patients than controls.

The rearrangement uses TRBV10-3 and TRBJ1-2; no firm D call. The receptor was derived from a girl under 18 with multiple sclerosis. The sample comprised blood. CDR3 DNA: TGTGCCATCAGTGAGTCGGGAGCCGACAACTATGGCTACACCTTC. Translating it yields CAISESGADNYGYTF.